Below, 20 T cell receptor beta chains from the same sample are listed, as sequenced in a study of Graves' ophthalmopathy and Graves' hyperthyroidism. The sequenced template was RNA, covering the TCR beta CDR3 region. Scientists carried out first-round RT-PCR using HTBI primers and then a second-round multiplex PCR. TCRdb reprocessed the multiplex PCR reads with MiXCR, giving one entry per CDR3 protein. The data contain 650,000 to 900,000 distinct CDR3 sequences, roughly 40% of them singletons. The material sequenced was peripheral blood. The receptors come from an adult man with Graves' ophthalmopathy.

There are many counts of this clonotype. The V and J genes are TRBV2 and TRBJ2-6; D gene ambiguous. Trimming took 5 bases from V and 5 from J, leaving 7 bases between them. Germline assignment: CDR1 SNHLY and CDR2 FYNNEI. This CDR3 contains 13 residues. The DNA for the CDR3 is TGTGCCAGCAGTATCCACTGGGCCAACGTCCTGACTTTC. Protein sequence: CASSIHWANVLTF.

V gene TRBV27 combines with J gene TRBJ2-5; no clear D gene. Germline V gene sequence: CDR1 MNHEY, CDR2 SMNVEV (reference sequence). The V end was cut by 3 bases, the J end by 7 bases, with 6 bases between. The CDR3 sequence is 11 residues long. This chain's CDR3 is CASSFFGTQYF. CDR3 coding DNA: TGTGCCAGCAGTTTTTTCGGGACCCAGTACTTC.

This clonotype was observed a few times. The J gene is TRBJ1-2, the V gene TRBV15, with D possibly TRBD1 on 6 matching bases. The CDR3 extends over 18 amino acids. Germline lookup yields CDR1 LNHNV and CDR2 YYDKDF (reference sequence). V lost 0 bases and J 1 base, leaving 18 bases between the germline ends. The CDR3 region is CATSRDLASGQFNYGYTF. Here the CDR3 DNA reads TGTGCCACCAGCAGAGATCTGGCTTCCGGACAGTTTAACTATGGCTACACCTTC.

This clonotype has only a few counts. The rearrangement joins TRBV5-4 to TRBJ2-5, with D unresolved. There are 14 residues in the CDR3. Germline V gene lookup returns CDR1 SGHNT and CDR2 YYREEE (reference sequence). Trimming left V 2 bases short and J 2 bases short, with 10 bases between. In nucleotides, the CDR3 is TGTGCCAGCAGCTTTATGGCGGAACAAGAGACCCAGTACTTC. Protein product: CASSFMAEQETQYF.

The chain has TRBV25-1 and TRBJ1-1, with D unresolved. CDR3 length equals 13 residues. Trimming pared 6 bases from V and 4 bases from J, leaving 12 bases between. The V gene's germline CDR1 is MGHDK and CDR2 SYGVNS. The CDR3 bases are TGTGCCAGCAGACGGAAAGCGGGCACTGAAGCTTTCTTT. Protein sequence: CASRRKAGTEAFF.

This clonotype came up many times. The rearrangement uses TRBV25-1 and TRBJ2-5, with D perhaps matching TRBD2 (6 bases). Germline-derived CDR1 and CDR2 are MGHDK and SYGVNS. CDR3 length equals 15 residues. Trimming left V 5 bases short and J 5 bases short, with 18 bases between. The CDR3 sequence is CASSPEGRGVETQYF. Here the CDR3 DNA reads TGTGCCAGCAGTCCGGAGGGGCGGGGAGTCGAGACCCAGTACTTC.

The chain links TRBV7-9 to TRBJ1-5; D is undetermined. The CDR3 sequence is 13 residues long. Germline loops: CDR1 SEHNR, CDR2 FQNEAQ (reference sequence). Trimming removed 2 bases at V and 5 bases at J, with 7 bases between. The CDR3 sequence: CASSLIGDQPQHF. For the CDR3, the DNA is TGTGCCAGCAGCTTAATAGGCGATCAGCCCCAGCATTTT.

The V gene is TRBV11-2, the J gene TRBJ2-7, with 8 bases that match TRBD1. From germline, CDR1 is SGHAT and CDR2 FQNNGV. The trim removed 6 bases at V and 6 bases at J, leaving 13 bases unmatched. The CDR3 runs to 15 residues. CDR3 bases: TGTGCCAGCAGTTACAAGACAGGGGTCCTCTCCGAGCAGTACTTC. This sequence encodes CASSYKTGVLSEQYF.

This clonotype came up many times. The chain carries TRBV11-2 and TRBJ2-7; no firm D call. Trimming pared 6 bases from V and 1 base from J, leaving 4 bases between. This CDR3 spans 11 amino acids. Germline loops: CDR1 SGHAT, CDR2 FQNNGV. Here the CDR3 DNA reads TGTGCCAGCAGTGTATCCTACGAGCAGTACTTC. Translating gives CASSVSYEQYF.

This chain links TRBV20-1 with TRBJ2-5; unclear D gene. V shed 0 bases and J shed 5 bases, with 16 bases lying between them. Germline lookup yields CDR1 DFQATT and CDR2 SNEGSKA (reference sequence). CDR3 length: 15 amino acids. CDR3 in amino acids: CSARDGVNTGETQYF. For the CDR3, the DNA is TGCAGTGCTAGAGATGGGGTGAACACCGGGGAGACCCAGTACTTC.

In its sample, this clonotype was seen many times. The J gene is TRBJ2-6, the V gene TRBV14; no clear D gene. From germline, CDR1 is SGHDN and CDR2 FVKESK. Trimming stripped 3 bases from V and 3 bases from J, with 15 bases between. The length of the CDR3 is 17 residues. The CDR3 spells CASSQLTQRGGANVLTF. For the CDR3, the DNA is TGTGCCAGCAGCCAGCTAACGCAACGCGGTGGGGCCAACGTCCTGACTTTC. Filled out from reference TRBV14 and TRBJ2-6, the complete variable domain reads EAGVTQFPSHSVIEKGQTVTLRCDPISGHDNLYWYRRVMGKEIKFLLHFVKESKQDESGMPNNRFLAERTGGTYSTLKVQPAELEDSGVYFCASSQLTQRGGANVLTFGAGSRLTVL.

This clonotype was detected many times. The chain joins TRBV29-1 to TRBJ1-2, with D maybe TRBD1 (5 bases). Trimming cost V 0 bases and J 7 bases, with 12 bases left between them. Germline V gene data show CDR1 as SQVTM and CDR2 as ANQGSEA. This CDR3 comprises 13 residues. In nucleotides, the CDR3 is TGCAGCGTTGAAGAGGGCGGGGCGCGTGGCTACACCTTC. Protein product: CSVEEGGARGYTF.

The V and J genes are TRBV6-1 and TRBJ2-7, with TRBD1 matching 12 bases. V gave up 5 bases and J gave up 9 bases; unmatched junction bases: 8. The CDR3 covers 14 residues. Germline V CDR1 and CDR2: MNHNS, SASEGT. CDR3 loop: CASSRGTGGFWQYF. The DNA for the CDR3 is TGTGCCAGCAGTCGCGGGACAGGGGGCTTTTGGCAGTACTTC.

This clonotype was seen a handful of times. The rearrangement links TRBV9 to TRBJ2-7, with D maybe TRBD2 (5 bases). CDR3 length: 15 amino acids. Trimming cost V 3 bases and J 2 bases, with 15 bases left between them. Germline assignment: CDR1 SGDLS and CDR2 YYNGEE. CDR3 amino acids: CASSALPGNTYEQYF. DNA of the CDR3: TGTGCCAGCAGCGCACTCCCGGGAAACACCTACGAGCAGTACTTC.

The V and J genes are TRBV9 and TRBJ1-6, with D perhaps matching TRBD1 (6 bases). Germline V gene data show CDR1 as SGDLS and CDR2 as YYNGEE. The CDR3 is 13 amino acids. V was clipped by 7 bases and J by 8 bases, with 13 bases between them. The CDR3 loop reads CASGGQNDSPLHF. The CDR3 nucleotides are TGTGCCAGCGGGGGGCAGAATGATTCACCCCTCCACTTT. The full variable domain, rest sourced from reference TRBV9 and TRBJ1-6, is DSGVTQTPKHLITATGQRVTLRCSPRSGDLSVYWYQQSLDQGLQFLIQYYNGEERAKGNILERFSAQQFPDLHSELNLSSLELGDSALYFCASGGQNDSPLHFGNGTRLTVT.

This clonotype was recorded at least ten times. The CDR3 sequence is CSVGTGFRYTEAFF. The CDR3 nucleotides read TGCAGCGTGGGAACGGGCTTTAGGTACACTGAAGCTTTCTTT. The chain combines TRBV29-1 with TRBJ1-1, with D unclear. This CDR3 spans 14 amino acids. CDR1 and CDR2 (germline): SQVTM, ANQGSEA. V shed 6 bases and J shed 3 bases, with 17 bases lying between them.

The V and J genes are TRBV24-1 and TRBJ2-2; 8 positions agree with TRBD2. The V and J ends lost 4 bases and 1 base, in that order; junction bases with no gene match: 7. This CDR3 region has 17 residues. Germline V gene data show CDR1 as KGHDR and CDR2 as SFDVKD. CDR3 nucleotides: TGTGCCACCAGTGAGACTAGCGTTTCGGTGAACACCGGGGAGCTGTTTTTT. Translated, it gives CATSETSVSVNTGELFF.

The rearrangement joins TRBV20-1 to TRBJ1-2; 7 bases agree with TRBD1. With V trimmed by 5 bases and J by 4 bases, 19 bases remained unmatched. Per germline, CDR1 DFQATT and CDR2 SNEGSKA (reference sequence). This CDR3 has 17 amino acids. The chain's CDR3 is CSASPGWEGGAAYGYTF. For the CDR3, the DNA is TGCAGTGCTTCCCCGGGCTGGGAAGGGGGCGCTGCCTATGGCTACACCTTC.

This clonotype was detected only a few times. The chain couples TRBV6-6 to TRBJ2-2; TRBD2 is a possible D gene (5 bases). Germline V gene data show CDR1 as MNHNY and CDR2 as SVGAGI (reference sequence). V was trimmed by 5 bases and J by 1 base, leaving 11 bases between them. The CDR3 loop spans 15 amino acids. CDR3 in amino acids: CASSKVSENTGELFF. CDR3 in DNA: TGTGCCAGCAGTAAAGTTAGCGAGAACACCGGGGAGCTGTTTTTT.

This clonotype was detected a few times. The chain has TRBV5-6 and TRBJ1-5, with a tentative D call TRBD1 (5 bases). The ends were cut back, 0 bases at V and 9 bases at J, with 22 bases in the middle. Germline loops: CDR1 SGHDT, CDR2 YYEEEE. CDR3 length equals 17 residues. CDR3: CASSLAQISGTKRPQHF. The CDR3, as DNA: TGTGCCAGCAGCTTGGCCCAAATTTCCGGGACCAAGAGGCCCCAGCATTTT.